This passage covers 6 T cell receptor beta chains from one sample sequenced in a study of shared clonotypes between healthy human individuals. CD45RO-negative cells were positively selected for CCR7, leaving out terminally differentiated effector memory CD45RA+ cells. The repertoire was sequenced with immunoSEQ multiplex PCR; TCRdb's copy has only in-frame clones and lacks some. The profile covers about 2,200,000 clones, with under 95% appearing a single time and 1.5% to 2% taken by the ten largest. The sample consisted of naive CD8+ T cells from PBMCs. These receptors all come from a man between 18 and 35 years old in good health. Some clones in this sample may be carry-over from other donors' samples.

The rearrangement links TRBV4-1 to TRBJ2-5; 12 bases line up with TRBD1. Trimming at V came to 4 bases and at J to 5 bases, leaving 14 bases not matched to a gene. The V gene's germline CDR1 is MGHRA and CDR2 YSYEKL. CDR3 size: 18 residues. CDR3 region: CASSPPRGQGARGETQYF. For the CDR3, the DNA is TGCGCCAGCAGCCCCCCTAGGGGACAGGGGGCCCGAGGGGAGACCCAGTACTTC.

J is TRBJ2-3 and V is TRBV7-9; a possible D gene is TRBD1 (5 bases). V lost 1 base and J 4 bases, leaving 12 bases between the germline ends. The CDR3 is 15 residues long. From germline, CDR1 is SEHNR and CDR2 FQNEAQ (reference sequence). The CDR3 loop reads CASSLGLAGPDTQYF. The CDR3, as DNA: TGTGCCAGCAGCTTAGGGCTGGCAGGGCCAGATACGCAGTATTTT.

V and J are TRBV9 and TRBJ2-7, with D unresolved. Germline CDR1 reads SGDLS; CDR2 reads YYNGEE. The germline V and J ends were trimmed by 1 base and 3 bases, with 8 bases remaining between them. This CDR3 contains 13 residues. This chain's CDR3 is CASSVKGFYEQYF. DNA of the CDR3: TGTGCCAGCAGCGTAAAGGGCTTCTACGAGCAGTACTTC.

The V gene is TRBV29-1, the J gene TRBJ2-1; a possible D gene is TRBD2 (6 bases). V was trimmed by 1 base and J by 8 bases, leaving 21 bases between them. The germline V gene encodes CDR1 SQVTM and CDR2 ANQGSEA. This CDR3 has 16 amino acids. CDR3 region: CSVEAGAGHGAYEQFF. The CDR3 DNA reads TGCAGCGTTGAAGCGGGCGCGGGGCATGGGGCCTATGAGCAGTTCTTC.

The chain combines TRBV5-1 with TRBJ2-7, with D possibly being TRBD1 or TRBD2 (5 bases each). CDR3 length: 15 amino acids. Per germline, CDR1 SGHRS and CDR2 YFSETQ. Trimming removed 0 bases at V and 1 base at J, with 11 bases between. The CDR3 region is CASSLVTGTSYEQYF. The CDR3 nucleotides are TGCGCCAGCAGCTTGGTAACCGGGACGTCCTACGAGCAGTACTTC.

The chain employs TRBV27 and TRBJ2-7; TRBD2 agrees at 11 bases. The CDR3 consists of 16 residues. CDR1 is MNHEY and CDR2 is SMNVEV in the germline V gene (reference sequence). Losses at the gene ends were 6 bases for V and 3 bases for J; bases not matched to a gene: 10. The CDR3 reads CASSPGLADTFYEQYF. The CDR3 region has the DNA TGTGCCAGCAGCCCGGGACTAGCGGATACCTTCTACGAGCAGTACTTC.